This T cell receptor beta chain was profiled in a study of molecular identifiers for immune sequencing clone quantification. Notes on the study in general: Under 1% of molecules in naive cells, but over 99% of effector molecules, belonged to clones above 20 RNA copies.

Preparation methods for the bulk TCR libraries were those previously described, with listed TCR primers. TCRdb reanalysed the PCR reads using MiXCR and keeps one entry per CDR3 protein. The sample carries 80,000 to 100,000 distinct CDR3 sequences, more than 20% recorded once. About this clonotype: Its specificity is not known. A clone one base away is much larger, so this may be a read error.

A CD8+CD4-CCR7+CD45RA+ phenotype served as the sorting definition for naive CD8 T cells. Germline lookup yields CDR1 PRHDT and CDR2 FYEKMQ (reference sequence). CDR3 length: 16 amino acids. The chain joins TRBV13 to TRBJ1-6; a weak D match, TRBD1 (5 bases). This receptor was identified in a human donor in good health. Some libraries in this study had Jurkat cell RNA spiked in. The sample consisted of naive CD8+ T cells from blood, with Jurkat cell RNA spiked in. The sample's subset: FACS-sorted CD8+CD4-CCR7+CD45RA+ naive T cells. CDR3 protein: CASSLGAGMDNSSLHF. In DNA form, the CDR3 reads TGTGCCAGCAGCTTAGGAGCAGGGATGGATAATTCATCCCTCCACTTT.